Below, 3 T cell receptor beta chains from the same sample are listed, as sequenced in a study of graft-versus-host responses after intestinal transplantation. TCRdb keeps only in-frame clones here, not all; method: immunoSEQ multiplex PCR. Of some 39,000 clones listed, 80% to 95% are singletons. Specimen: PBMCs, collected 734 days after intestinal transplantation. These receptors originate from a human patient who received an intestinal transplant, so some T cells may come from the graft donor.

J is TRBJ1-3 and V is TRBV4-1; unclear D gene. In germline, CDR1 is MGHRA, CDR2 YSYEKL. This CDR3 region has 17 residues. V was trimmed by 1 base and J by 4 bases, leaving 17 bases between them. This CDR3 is CASSQVRRTERGNTIYF. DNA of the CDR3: TGCGCCAGCAGCCAAGTGCGTAGGACGGAACGGGGAAACACCATATATTTT.

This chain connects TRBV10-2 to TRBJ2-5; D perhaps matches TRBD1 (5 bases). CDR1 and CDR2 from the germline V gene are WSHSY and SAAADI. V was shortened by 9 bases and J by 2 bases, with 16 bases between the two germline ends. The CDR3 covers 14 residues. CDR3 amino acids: CASRGLGLQETQYF. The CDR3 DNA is TGCGCCAGTAGGGGATTGGGTTTACAAGAGACCCAGTACTTC.

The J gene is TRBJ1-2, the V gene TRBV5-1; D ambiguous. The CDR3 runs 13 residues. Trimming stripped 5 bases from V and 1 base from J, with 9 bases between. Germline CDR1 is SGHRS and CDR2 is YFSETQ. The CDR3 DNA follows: TGCGCCAGCAGGTCAACGGGTAACTATGGCTACACCTTC. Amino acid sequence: CASRSTGNYGYTF.